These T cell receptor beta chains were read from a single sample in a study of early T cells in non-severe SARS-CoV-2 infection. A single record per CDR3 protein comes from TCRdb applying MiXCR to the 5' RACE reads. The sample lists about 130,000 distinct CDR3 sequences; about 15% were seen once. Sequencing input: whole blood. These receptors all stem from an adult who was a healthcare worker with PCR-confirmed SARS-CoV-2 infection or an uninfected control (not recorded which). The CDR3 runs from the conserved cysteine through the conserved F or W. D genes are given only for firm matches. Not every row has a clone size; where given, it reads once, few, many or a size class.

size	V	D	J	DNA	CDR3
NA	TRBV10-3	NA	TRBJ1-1	TGTGCCTCGGCCGACAGAATGAACACTGAAGCTTTCTTT	CASADRMNTEAFF
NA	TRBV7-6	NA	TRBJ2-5	TGTGCCAGCAGCCCCCGGTGGGGGCAAGAGACCCAGTACTTC	CASSPRWGQETQYF
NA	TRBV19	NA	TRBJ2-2	TGTGCCAGTATCCCACAGGGACCCCCCGGGGAGCTGTTTTTT	CASIPQGPPGELFF
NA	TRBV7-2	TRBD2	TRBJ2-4	TGTGCCAGCAGGTCGGGGGGGCAGAGCATTCAGTACTTC	CASRSGGQSIQYF
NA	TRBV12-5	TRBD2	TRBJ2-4	TGTGCTAGTGGTTTGGCCGGACTAGCTAAAAACATTCAGTACTTC	CASGLAGLAKNIQYF
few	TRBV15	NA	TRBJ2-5	TGTGCCACCAGCAGAGATTTAGAGGGCGAGACCCAGTACTTC	CATSRDLEGETQYF
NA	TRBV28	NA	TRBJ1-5	TGTGCCAGCAGGGCCCCCGTAGGGTCTCAGCCCCAGCATTTT	CASRAPVGSQPQHF
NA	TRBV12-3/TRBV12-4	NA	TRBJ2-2	TGTGCCAGCACGGCTAGCGACACCGGGGAGCTGTTTTTT	CASTASDTGELFF
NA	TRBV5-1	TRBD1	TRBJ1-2	TGCGCCAGCAGCTTGGCCCCCTCGGGACAGGGACACGATGGGGGCTACACCTTC	CASSLAPSGQGHDGGYTF
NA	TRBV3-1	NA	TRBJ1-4	TGTGCCAGCAGCCAAGACTGGGGGCCTAATGAAAAACTGTTTTTT	CASSQDWGPNEKLFF
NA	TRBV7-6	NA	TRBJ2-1	TGTGCCCCAGAGAAGGCCTCCTACAATGAGCAGTTCTTC	CAPEKASYNEQFF
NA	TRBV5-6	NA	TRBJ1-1	TGTGCCAGCAGCTTGTGGGGGTTGGGGAACACTGAAGCTTTCTTT	CASSLWGLGNTEAFF
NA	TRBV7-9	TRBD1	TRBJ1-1	TGTGCCAGCAGCCTAGACAGGGGGAAATCGGCTTTCTTT	CASSLDRGKSAFF
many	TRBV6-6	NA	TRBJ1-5	TGTGCCAGCAGTTACAGTAGCAATCAGCCCCAGCATTTT	CASSYSSNQPQHF
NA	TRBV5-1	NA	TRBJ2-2	TGCGCCAGCAGCTTCGACGGGGACACCGGGGAGCTGTTTTTT	CASSFDGDTGELFF
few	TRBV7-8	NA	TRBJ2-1	TGTGCCAGCAGCTCTCAGGGTCGGTTCAGTAATGAGCAGTTCTTC	CASSSQGRFSNEQFF
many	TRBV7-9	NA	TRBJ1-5	TGTGCCAGCAGCTTCTCGGATCAGCCCCAGCATTTT	CASSFSDQPQHF
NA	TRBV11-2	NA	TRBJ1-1	TGTGCCAGCAGCCCGTTAGGACAGCTCATGAGGAACACTGAAGCTTTCTTT	CASSPLGQLMRNTEAFF
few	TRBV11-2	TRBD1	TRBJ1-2	TGTGCCAGCAGCTTAACAGGGGAAGGTTTTGGCTACACCTTC	CASSLTGEGFGYTF
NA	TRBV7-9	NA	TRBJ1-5	TGTGCCAGCAGCTTAGGCGTCACCAGTCAGCCCCAGCATTTT	CASSLGVTSQPQHF
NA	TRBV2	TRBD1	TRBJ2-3	TGTGCCAGCAGAGACAACAGGGGGACAGATACGCAGTATTTT	CASRDNRGTDTQYF
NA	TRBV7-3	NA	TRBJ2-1	TGTGCCAGCAGCTTCCTTTCAGACAATGAGCAGTTCTTC	CASSFLSDNEQFF
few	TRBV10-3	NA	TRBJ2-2	TGTGCCATCACAGCTTTGAACACCGGGGAGCTGTTTTTT	CAITALNTGELFF
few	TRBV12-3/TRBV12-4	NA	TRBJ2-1	TGTGCCAGCAAAAGGATCGATGAGCAGTTCTTC	CASKRIDEQFF
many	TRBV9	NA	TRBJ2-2	TGTGCCAGCAGCGTTAGAGGGACCGGGGAGCTGTTTTTT	CASSVRGTGELFF
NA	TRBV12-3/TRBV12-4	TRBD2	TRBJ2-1	TGTGCCAGCAGTTTAGATCCGGGACTAGCGGGGGTTAATGAGCAGTTCTTC	CASSLDPGLAGVNEQFF
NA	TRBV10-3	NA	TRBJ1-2	TGTGCCATCAGTGAGTCGGGCAGGGCCGGCTATGGCTACACCTTC	CAISESGRAGYGYTF
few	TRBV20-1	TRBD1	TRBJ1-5	TGCAGTGCGACGCAGGGGGCCAGCAATCAGCCCCAGCATTTT	CSATQGASNQPQHF
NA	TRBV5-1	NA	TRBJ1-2	TGCGCCAGCAGCTCCCTGGGGGACTATGGCTACACCTTC	CASSSLGDYGYTF
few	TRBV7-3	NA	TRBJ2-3	TGTGCCAGCAGCTCAGGACTACCGGGCGCAGATACGCAGTATTTT	CASSSGLPGADTQYF
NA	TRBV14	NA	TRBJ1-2	TGTGCCAGCAGCCATGGGATCTTTATTGGCTACACCTTC	CASSHGIFIGYTF
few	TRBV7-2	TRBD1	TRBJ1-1	TGTGCCAGCATCCAGGGGGCGCGAACTGAAGCTTTCTTT	CASIQGARTEAFF
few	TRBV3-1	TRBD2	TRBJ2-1	TGTGCCAGCAGCCAAGATATTTCCCTCTACAGCGCGGGGGGCCGCAATGAGCAGTTCTTC	CASSQDISLYSAGGRNEQFF
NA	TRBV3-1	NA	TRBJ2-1	TGTGCCAGCAGCCGAATTCTTACCCGCTCAAATACGAATGAGCAGTTCTTC	CASSRILTRSNTNEQFF
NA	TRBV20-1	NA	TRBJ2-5	TGCAGTGCTAGAGTGGCGGGTAGCAGGGAGACCCAGTACTTC	CSARVAGSRETQYF
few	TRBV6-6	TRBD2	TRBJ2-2	TGTGCCAGCTCGCCCCCCGGGGGGTTTGCCGGGGAGCTGTTTTTT	CASSPPGGFAGELFF
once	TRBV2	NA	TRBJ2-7	TGTGCCAGCAGTGACACGGTTACCTACGAGCAGTACTTC	CASSDTVTYEQYF
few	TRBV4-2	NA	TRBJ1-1	TGTGCCAGCAGCCAAGAACAGGGCCGCACTGAAGCTTTCTTT	CASSQEQGRTEAFF
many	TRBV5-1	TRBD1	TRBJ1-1	TGCGCCAGCAGCTTGGGACAGGGAGTACCGGACACTGAAGCTTTCTTT	CASSLGQGVPDTEAFF
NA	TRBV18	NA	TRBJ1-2	TGTGCCAGCTCACCTGATCGCGTTACTAACTATGGCTACACCTTC	CASSPDRVTNYGYTF